This T cell receptor beta chain emerged from a study of T cells in Graves' hyperthyroidism and ophthalmopathy (dated by TCRdb to about 2019). For the study in its entirety: Peripheral blood was collected at initial diagnosis, before any treatment. A discovery cohort of about 96 patients, approximately 45 with Graves' ophthalmopathy and approximately 55 with stable Graves' hyperthyroidism, was used to find distinguishing TCR V-J signatures. Prospective prediction of ophthalmopathy was tested in an independent validation cohort consisting of 18 to 20 hyperthyroidism patients and over 15 patients who later progressed to ophthalmopathy. The 100 or so discovery patients were divided at random into training and test sets in a 7:3 ratio. In several Graves' hyperthyroidism patients, the study also compared T-cell repertoires from thyroid tissue with T-cell repertoires from blood. Once sampling was done, hyperthyroidism patients were given methimazole at a starting dose of 30 mg daily, whereas ophthalmopathy patients were given high-dose intravenous methylprednisolone. According to the paper, TCR Vbeta CDR3 sequencing was carried out on 120 to 150 peripheral blood samples, which came from fewer than 50 ophthalmopathy, under 80 hyperthyroidism and about 17 progressor patients. General study outcomes and caveats: Ophthalmopathy was separated from stable hyperthyroidism by a 13 V-J signature model, with roughly 88% sensitivity and roughly 81% specificity obtained in cross-validation and 80%/75% obtained in testing. Blood samples also contained most of the expanded thyroid clonotypes (frequency above 0.001), which suggests that blood repertoires may reflect thyroid immune responses. In validation, the model predicted progression to ophthalmopathy a median of around 6.5 months before onset, with roughly 71% sensitivity and just under 75% specificity. Sample size was not statistically predetermined, and blinding of investigators to group allocation was not performed.

The CDR3 has 13 amino acids, counting the end cysteine and phenylalanine. Only the CDR3 region is kept as DNA, spanning 39 bases read in frame from base 1. Trimming costs V 3 bases and J 6 bases, and their ends lie 10 bases apart. Sequences WSHSY (CDR1) and SAAADI (CDR2) are obtained from the germline V gene. The hyperthyroidism patients were between 18 and 65 years old and newly diagnosed, with a disease duration of less than 2 months. The study excluded patients with uncontrolled infections, other autoimmune diseases, pregnancy or lactation. Diagnoses relied on clinical symptoms, serum thyroxine and TRAb, thyroid ultrasound and orbital computed tomography. For progressor patients, blood was drawn at the first diagnosis of hyperthyroidism, before any ophthalmopathy symptoms had appeared. PBMCs were separated from approximately 10 ml of fresh peripheral blood using Ficoll-Paque density gradient centrifugation. Progressor patients were defined as those initially diagnosed with Graves' hyperthyroidism in whom ophthalmopathy developed during follow-up. Total RNA was extracted using Trizol reagent, and RNA quality was assessed on an Agilent 2100 Bioanalyzer.

The TCR beta CDR3 regions were amplified from RNA transcripts. The first round of RT-PCR for the TCR CDR3 was performed with the HTBI primer set and the Qiagen OneStep RT-PCR kit. Libraries were constructed in a second round of multiplex PCR, after which size selection and purification were performed. The libraries were sequenced on an Illumina HiSeq2000 using paired-end 100 bp reads. Per the authors' processing: SOAPnuke was used to process the raw data, with reads discarded if the reads contained adapters or uncalled bases, had a mean Phred below 15, or lacked an exact constant-primer or identifier match. COPE v1.2.5 was used to merge high-quality paired reads, and clonotypes were defined as unique nucleotide sequences. Clonotypes were aligned to IMGT TRBV, TRBD and TRBJ reference segments using MiTCR v1.1. The analysis was restricted to V-J combinations with a frequency above 0.0001, which together covered just over 99% of the repertoires. The TCS score was defined as the ratio of F50 (clonal expansion) to E x V (chaos), calculated using BLOSUM62-based TCRdist between CDR3 peptides within each V-J. Welch's t-statistics and random forest reduced 514 V-J features to 10 to 15, which were used in a naive Bayes classifier (R e1071). TCRdb ran its own pipeline on the public reads, namely fastp trimming at Q25 and MiXCR clone calling, and kept in-frame beta chains. Each record represents a unique CDR3 protein, reported with the most common genes and DNA among its rows. The V and J calls were not made by the authors but by TCRdb's processing. The sample contains roughly 400,000 distinct CDR3 sequences, roughly 14% of them found a single time. The ten largest clones take up 25% to 35% of the sample.

This clonotype has more than one count but fewer than ten. What antigen it recognizes has not been identified. No much larger clone is present one base from it, and per-base qualities are unavailable. This sequence was found in a woman under 30 with Graves' hyperthyroidism that later progressed to Graves' ophthalmopathy. The specimen was blood. The chain couples TRBV10-2 to TRBJ2-3, with the D gene not clear enough to name. Read as DNA, the sequence is TGCGCCAGCAGTGAAAGGTCCGGGGATACGCAGTATTTT. Its translation is CASSERSGDTQYF.